These 17 T cell receptor beta chains share one sample of origin, sequenced in a study of T-cell reconstitution after alpha-beta-depleted transplantation in children. For TCRbeta, the library was prepared with unique molecular identifiers. MiXCR, run by TCRdb on the PCR reads, gives a single entry per CDR3 protein. Altogether 200,000 to 250,000 distinct CDR3 sequences are present, about 9.5% being singletons, with the ten largest covering around 6.2%. The source was PBMCs from the stem cell graft donor, collected from the stem cell graft. The source of these receptors is a human donor who donated a stem cell graft to a child with acute lymphoblastic leukemia.

This sequence joins TRBV3-1 and TRBJ2-7; D gene unclear. The V end was cut by 2 bases, the J end by 0 bases, with 8 bases between. CDR3 length: 14 residues. Germline V gene lookup returns CDR1 LGHDT and CDR2 YNNKEL (reference sequence). The CDR3 region has the DNA TGTGCCAGCAGCCAAATGGCGTTCTCCTACGAGCAGTACTTC. It translates to CASSQMAFSYEQYF.

This clonotype was found a few times. The V gene is TRBV12-3 or TRBV12-4, the J gene TRBJ2-5; 9 nucleotides align to TRBD1. V lost 6 bases and J lost 1; bases outside the gene matches: 0. The CDR3 sequence is 13 residues long. CDR3 region: CASRGQGQETQYF. CDR3 DNA sequence: TGTGCCAGCAGGGGACAGGGCCAAGAGACCCAGTACTTC.

This clonotype was seen a handful of times. This rearrangement joins TRBV20-1 to TRBJ1-5; TRBD1 matches at 9 bases. Germline CDR1 and CDR2: DFQATT and SNEGSKA (reference sequence). The CDR3 sequence is 15 residues long. J gave up 6 bases and V 0 bases, and 6 bases lay outside the gene matches. In nucleotides, the CDR3 is TGCAGTGCTAGAGATCCGGGACAGGGCGGTCAGCCCCAGCATTTT. This sequence encodes CSARDPGQGGQPQHF.

This rearrangement joins TRBV5-1 to TRBJ2-6; 9 bases line up with TRBD1. The germline V gene encodes CDR1 SGHRS and CDR2 YFSETQ. After removal of 0 bases from V and 1 base from J, the junction contained 5 bases not matched to a gene. The CDR3 covers 18 residues. The CDR3 region has the DNA TGCGCCAGCAGCTTGGCCGAACAGGGGGCTTCTGGGGCCAACGTCCTGACTTTC. It yields the protein CASSLAEQGASGANVLTF.

This clonotype was seen repeatedly, ten times or more. The rearrangement links TRBV9 to TRBJ2-1, with D unresolved. The CDR3 has 13 amino acids. Looked up from germline, CDR1 is SGDLS and CDR2 is YYNGEE. V lost 0 bases and J 5 bases, leaving 6 bases between the germline ends. The DNA of the CDR3 is TGTGCCAGCAGCGTAGCTAAACACAATGAGCAGTTCTTC. Protein: CASSVAKHNEQFF.

Ten or more counts support this clonotype. The V gene is TRBV7-9, the J gene TRBJ1-6; 8 bases are a match to TRBD1. Trimming removed 4 bases from V and 1 base from J; junction bases left unmatched: 3. Germline values: CDR1 SEHNR, CDR2 FQNEAQ (reference sequence). There are 16 residues in the CDR3. The CDR3 loop reads CASSSGQVSYNSPLHF. CDR3 in DNA: TGTGCCAGCAGCTCGGGACAGGTATCCTATAATTCACCCCTCCACTTT.

This chain uses TRBV20-1 with TRBJ2-7; no reliable D call. The germline V gene has CDR1 DFQATT and CDR2 SNEGSKA (reference sequence). V dropped 5 bases and J dropped 2 bases, with 16 bases sitting between them. This CDR3 region has 14 residues. Written as DNA, the CDR3 is TGCAGTGCTTTGGGCCCCGACAACCCCTACGAGCAGTACTTC. This codes for CSALGPDNPYEQYF.

The gene calls are TRBV5-1 and TRBJ1-4, with 8 positions matching TRBD1. Germline lookup yields CDR1 SGHRS and CDR2 YFSETQ. This CDR3 is 15 amino acids long. The V gene end was trimmed by 4 bases and the J gene end by 6 bases; junction bases not matched to a gene: 8. CDR3 in DNA: TGCGCCAGCAGCGAGTGGACAGGGCTGGATGAAAAACTGTTTTTT. It encodes CASSEWTGLDEKLFF.

The gene calls are TRBV20-1 and TRBJ2-3; TRBD1 matches at 8 bases. CDR1 is DFQATT, CDR2 SNEGSKA, per germline (reference sequence). The V and J ends lost 0 bases and 3 bases, in that order; junction bases with no gene match: 11. The CDR3 sequence is 17 residues long. CDR3 coding DNA: TGCAGTGCTAGAGATCTCTTCACAGGGGGTGGTACAGATACGCAGTATTTT. The encoded protein is CSARDLFTGGGTDTQYF.

There are a few counts of this clonotype. The chain carries TRBV7-9 and TRBJ1-2, with a weak D call TRBD1 (5 bases). Trimming cost V 0 bases and J 4 bases, with 12 bases left between them. The CDR3 is made up of 15 amino acids. The germline V gene has CDR1 SEHNR and CDR2 FQNEAQ (reference sequence). The CDR3 coding sequence is TGTGCCAGCAGCTTAGCTGTTGACAGTGGCTATGGCTACACCTTC. Translation: CASSLAVDSGYGYTF. Using reference TRBV7-9 and TRBJ1-2 for the parts outside the CDR3, the full variable domain is DTGVSQNPRHKITKRGQNVTFRCDPISEHNRLYWYRQTLGQGPEFLTYFQNEAQLEKSRLLSDRFSAERPKGSFSTLEIQRTEQGDSAMYLCASSLAVDSGYGYTFGSGTRLTVV.

V gene TRBV20-1 combines with J gene TRBJ1-1, with 9 bases fitting TRBD1. The CDR3 is 15 residues long. Trimming took 1 base from V and 4 from J; bases not matched to a gene: 7. Per the germline V gene, CDR1 is DFQATT and CDR2 is SNEGSKA (reference sequence). The CDR3 nucleotides are TGCAGTGCTAGAGCTCACAGGGGGCCTGGCACTGAAGCTTTCTTT. It codes for CSARAHRGPGTEAFF.

This clonotype was counted many times. The chain combines TRBV29-1 with TRBJ2-7, with TRBD1 as a possible D gene (5 bases). V shed 3 bases and J shed 0 bases, with 9 bases lying between them. The CDR3 has 13 residues. Germline values: CDR1 SQVTM, CDR2 ANQGSEA. CDR3 residues: CSVEGHSSYEQYF. The CDR3 nucleotides are TGCAGCGTTGAGGGGCACAGCTCCTACGAGCAGTACTTC.

DNA for the CDR3: TGTGCCAGCAGCGTAGAAGGATTCGGTCCCGCTGTGAGGGGCTACACCTTC. Its translation is CASSVEGFGPAVRGYTF. The gene calls are TRBV9 and TRBJ1-2; D is uncertain. CDR1 and CDR2 from the germline V gene are SGDLS and YYNGEE. V was trimmed by 0 bases and J by 8 bases, leaving 23 bases between them. This CDR3 is 17 amino acids long.

The V and J genes are TRBV7-9 and TRBJ2-3, with 8 bases lining up with TRBD2. CDR3 size: 15 residues. CDR1 and CDR2 (germline): SEHNR, FQNEAQ (reference sequence). J lost 5 bases, V lost 2 bases, and 6 bases had no gene match. The CDR3, as DNA: TGTGCCAGCAGCTTACCAGCGGGGGCAGGAGATACGCAGTATTTT. It codes for CASSLPAGAGDTQYF.

In its sample, this clonotype was seen a few times. The V call is TRBV19, the J call TRBJ2-4; a possible D gene is TRBD2 (6 bases). V was clipped by 1 base and J by 3 bases, with 7 bases between them. CDR3 length: 14 amino acids. Germline V gene lookup returns CDR1 LNHDA and CDR2 SQIVND (reference sequence). CDR3 protein: CASSIAGGKNIQYF. The CDR3 nucleotides read TGTGCCAGTAGTATAGCCGGGGGCAAAAACATTCAGTACTTC.

This clonotype occurred a few times. This chain connects TRBV19 to TRBJ1-2, with TRBD1 identical over 7 bases. Trimming cost V 6 bases and J 6 bases; bases outside gene matches: 4. CDR3 length equals 12 residues. Germline V CDR1 and CDR2: LNHDA, SQIVND (reference sequence). The CDR3 DNA reads TGTGCCAGTAGCGACAGGGTACATGGCTACACCTTC. It translates to CASSDRVHGYTF.

This clonotype was counted only a few times. The rearrangement links TRBV5-6 to TRBJ1-1; 9 bases agree with TRBD1. Unmatched junction bases numbered 11, after V lost 0 bases and J lost 11 bases. The length of the CDR3 is 15 residues. The germline V gene encodes CDR1 SGHDT and CDR2 YYEEEE. The CDR3 coding sequence is TGTGCCAGCAGCTTGGTCCCGGGACAGGGTGCGGAGGCTTTCTTT. Its translation is CASSLVPGQGAEAFF.